One and the same sample provided the 20 T cell receptor beta chains below, sequenced in a study of CD8+CD57+ T cells in acquired aplastic anemia. Patients selected for sequencing had displayed CD8+CD57+ cell expansion by flow cytometry. TCR beta VDJ combinations and CDR3 sequences were profiled from genomic DNA. TCRdb called the reads again in MiXCR, with one record for every CDR3 protein. The table has just over 450,000 distinct CDR3 sequences, around 32% seen once. The specimen sequenced was sorted CD4+, CD8+, or CD8+CD57+ T cells (not recorded which) from PBMCs. These receptors were taken from a human donor with aplastic anemia.

V is TRBV9 and J is TRBJ1-3; D call uncertain. The V end was cut by 0 bases, the J end by 1 base, with 8 bases between. CDR3 length: 15 residues. Germline V gene lookup returns CDR1 SGDLS and CDR2 YYNGEE. CDR3 region: CASSVAPVSGNTIYF. The CDR3 bases are TGTGCCAGCAGCGTAGCCCCGGTTTCTGGAAACACCATATATTTT.

The V call is TRBV27, the J call TRBJ1-6; the match to TRBD1 covers 8 bases. The V and J ends lost 0 bases and 13 bases, in that order; junction bases with no gene match: 8. CDR3 length: 15 residues. Germline CDR1 and CDR2: MNHEY and SMNVEV (reference sequence). In nucleotides, the CDR3 is TGTGCCAGCAGTTTATCAGGGCAGGGGGCCCTTCCCCTCCACTTT. As protein: CASSLSGQGALPLHF.

A note on this clonotype: The conserved phenylalanine or tryptophan is not found at the CDR3 terminus, so this likely reflects a read error. The V call is TRBV6-1, the J call TRBJ2-7, with TRBD2 matching 11 bases. Trimming cost V 6 bases and J 1 base; bases outside gene matches: 14. CDR1 is MNHNS, CDR2 SASEGT, per germline. The CDR3 totals 18 residues. CDR3 in amino acids: CASSNTFTGLAASYEQYL. The DNA of the CDR3 is TGTGCCAGCAGCAACACCTTCACGGGACTAGCGGCGTCCTACGAGCAGTACCTC.

This chain links TRBV20-1 with TRBJ2-5; 7 bases are shared with TRBD1. Germline V lookup: CDR1 DFQATT, CDR2 SNEGSKA (reference sequence). Germline trimming cut 5 bases from V and 0 bases from J; bases unmatched to any gene: 6. The CDR3 covers 14 residues. The CDR3 DNA reads TGCAGTGCTCCACGGCAGGGGGACCAAGAGACCCAGTACTTC. Amino acids: CSAPRQGDQETQYF.

This chain links TRBV10-1 with TRBJ2-3, with D unclear. Between the trimmed V and J ends, which lost 2 bases and 6 bases, there was a span of 12 bases. This CDR3 comprises 14 residues. In germline, CDR1 is WNHNN, CDR2 SYGVQD (reference sequence). The CDR3 region has the DNA TGCGCCAGCAGTGAGGTAACAGTTTCCGATACGCAGTATTTT. It is translated as CASSEVTVSDTQYF.

As for this clonotype: The CDR3 does not end in the conserved phenylalanine or tryptophan, so this is likely a read error. This chain uses TRBV19 with TRBJ1-1; D is unclear. Germline loops: CDR1 LNHDA, CDR2 SQIVND (reference sequence). CDR3 length: 10 amino acids. The DNA of the CDR3 is TGTGCCGGTAGTCCGGCTGAAGCTTTCCTT. This codes for CAGSPAEAFL.

At least ten counts were recorded for this clonotype. The rearrangement joins TRBV10-3 to TRBJ2-2, with a possible D match to TRBD2 (7 bases). Germline loops: CDR1 ENHRY, CDR2 SYGVKD. There are 18 residues in the CDR3. The V and J ends lost 6 bases and 0 bases respectively, with 20 bases between them. The CDR3 region is CAIRGTPGGSTNTGELFF. The CDR3 DNA follows: TGTGCCATCAGGGGGACACCCGGGGGGAGTACGAACACCGGGGAGCTGTTTTTT.

The rearrangement joins TRBV2 to TRBJ1-5; D remains unclear. Per germline, CDR1 SNHLY and CDR2 FYNNEI. The germline V and J ends were trimmed by 6 bases and 9 bases, with 15 bases remaining between them. The CDR3 runs 13 residues. The CDR3 region has the DNA TGTGCCAGCAGCCGAGGACTGGGCCGGCCCCAGCATTTT. Protein: CASSRGLGRPQHF. Complete variable domain (other parts from reference TRBV2 and TRBJ1-5): EPEVTQTPSHQVTQMGQEVILRCVPISNHLYFYWYRQILGQKVEFLVSFYNNEISEKSEIFDDQFSVERPDGSNFTLKIRSTKLEDSAMYFCASSRGLGRPQHFGDGTRLSIL.

This clonotype was recorded many times. This chain connects TRBV7-6 to TRBJ2-5, with D hard to call. CDR1 is SGHVS, CDR2 FNYEAQ, per germline. The CDR3 sequence is 11 residues long. V lost 3 bases to trimming and J lost 4 bases, with 3 bases between them. Here the CDR3 reads CASSFIETQYF. The CDR3 DNA is TGTGCCAGCAGCTTCATAGAGACCCAGTACTTC.

Only a few counts were recorded for this clonotype. This rearrangement joins TRBV7-2 to TRBJ2-1, with 9 bases identical to TRBD1. Trimming took 1 base from V and 2 from J; bases not matched to a gene: 6. The CDR3 runs to 17 residues. Germline CDR1 reads SGHTA; CDR2 reads FQGNSA. The CDR3 coding sequence is TGTGCCAGCAGCTTAGTAGTAGGACAGGGGCCCTACAATGAGCAGTTCTTC. It codes for CASSLVVGQGPYNEQFF.

This clonotype was counted ten times or more. The V call is TRBV6-5, the J call TRBJ1-2; the D is unclear. Germline V lookup: CDR1 MNHEY, CDR2 SVGAGI. The V and J ends lost 0 bases and 4 bases respectively, with 18 bases between them. There are 17 residues in the CDR3. The CDR3 DNA sequence: TGTGCCAGCAGTTACTCAGGGCCTAACTTCTCATCCTATGGCTACACCTTC. This codes for CASSYSGPNFSSYGYTF.

As for this clonotype: A junction end diverges from the germline sequence, so it may reflect a read error. The chain combines TRBV10-3 with TRBJ2-6, with D hard to call. CDR1 is ENHRY, CDR2 SYGVKD, per germline. The CDR3 length is 14 residues. For the CDR3, the DNA is TGTGCCATCAGTTCTAGGGCCTTAACGGGCACTGAAGCTTTC. Protein: CAISSRALTGTEAF.

The chain is built from TRBV6-1 and TRBJ2-7; D is ambiguous. Between the trimmed V and J ends, which lost 8 bases and 0 bases, there was a span of 14 bases. Germline loops: CDR1 MNHNS, CDR2 SASEGT. The CDR3 is 14 amino acids. CDR3 in amino acids: CASQTTASSYEQYF. CDR3 nucleotide sequence: TGTGCCAGCCAAACCACGGCCAGCTCCTACGAGCAGTACTTC.

In its sample, this clonotype was seen many times. V and J are TRBV20-1 and TRBJ2-3; D call uncertain. Germline CDR1 DFQATT, CDR2 SNEGSKA (reference sequence). V was clipped by 0 bases and J by 4 bases, with 5 bases between them. The CDR3 has 12 residues. CDR3 sequence: CSARDGPDTQYF. The CDR3 DNA sequence: TGCAGTGCTAGAGATGGTCCAGATACGCAGTATTTT.

The rearrangement uses TRBV15 and TRBJ2-1, with a tentative D call TRBD2 (6 bases). The CDR3 contains 14 residues. V lost 4 bases and J lost 2, with 9 bases in between. The germline CDR1 and CDR2 sequences are LNHNV and YYDKDF (reference sequence). The CDR3 coding sequence is TGTGCCACCAGCAAACGACTAGCCTACAATGAGCAGTTCTTC. It codes for CATSKRLAYNEQFF.

The table lists this clonotype with many counts. The V gene is TRBV7-9, the J gene TRBJ2-1; 7 nucleotides align to TRBD2. Germline V CDR1 and CDR2: SEHNR, FQNEAQ (reference sequence). V lost 1 base, J lost 4 bases, and 10 bases stayed unmatched. The CDR3 has 17 amino acids. The CDR3 spells CASSLGPGGLAYNEQFF. CDR3 nucleotides: TGTGCCAGCAGCTTAGGTCCGGGGGGATTGGCGTACAATGAGCAGTTCTTC.

To note about this clonotype: This sequence may be a read error, since a much larger clone differs from it by one base. The V and J genes are TRBV7-8 and TRBJ2-7; 10 positions agree with TRBD2. In germline, CDR1 is SGHVS, CDR2 FQNEAQ. There are 15 residues in the CDR3. The CDR3 bases are TGTGCCAGCAGCTTAGATAGCGGGAGGACCTACGAGCAGTGCTTC. Amino acid sequence: CASSLDSGRTYEQCF.

This clonotype was picked up many times. V is TRBV19 and J is TRBJ1-2; D unclear. CDR1 and CDR2 from the germline V gene are LNHDA and SQIVND (reference sequence). The CDR3 spans 16 residues. V was pared by 6 bases and J by 2 bases, with 19 bases between. CDR3 DNA: TGTGCCAGTAGCGTTTCTGCGCGGGTTCCCAACTATGGCTACACCTTC. It specifies CASSVSARVPNYGYTF.

The chain links TRBV20-1 to TRBJ2-7; 7 bases are shared with TRBD2. V lost 6 bases, J lost 2 bases, and 4 bases stayed unmatched. The CDR3 contains 12 residues. Germline values: CDR1 DFQATT, CDR2 SNEGSKA (reference sequence). CDR3 sequence reads: CSAFGGTYEQYF. DNA for the CDR3: TGCAGTGCCTTCGGGGGGACCTACGAGCAGTACTTC.

This clonotype came up many times. The genes are TRBV29-1 and TRBJ1-2; D is unresolved. The CDR3 length is 13 residues. Trimming left V 4 bases short and J 8 bases short, with 17 bases between. From germline, CDR1 is SQVTM and CDR2 ANQGSEA. This CDR3 is CSVVGSFKGGYTF. The CDR3, as DNA: TGCAGCGTTGTTGGCAGCTTCAAAGGGGGCTACACCTTC.